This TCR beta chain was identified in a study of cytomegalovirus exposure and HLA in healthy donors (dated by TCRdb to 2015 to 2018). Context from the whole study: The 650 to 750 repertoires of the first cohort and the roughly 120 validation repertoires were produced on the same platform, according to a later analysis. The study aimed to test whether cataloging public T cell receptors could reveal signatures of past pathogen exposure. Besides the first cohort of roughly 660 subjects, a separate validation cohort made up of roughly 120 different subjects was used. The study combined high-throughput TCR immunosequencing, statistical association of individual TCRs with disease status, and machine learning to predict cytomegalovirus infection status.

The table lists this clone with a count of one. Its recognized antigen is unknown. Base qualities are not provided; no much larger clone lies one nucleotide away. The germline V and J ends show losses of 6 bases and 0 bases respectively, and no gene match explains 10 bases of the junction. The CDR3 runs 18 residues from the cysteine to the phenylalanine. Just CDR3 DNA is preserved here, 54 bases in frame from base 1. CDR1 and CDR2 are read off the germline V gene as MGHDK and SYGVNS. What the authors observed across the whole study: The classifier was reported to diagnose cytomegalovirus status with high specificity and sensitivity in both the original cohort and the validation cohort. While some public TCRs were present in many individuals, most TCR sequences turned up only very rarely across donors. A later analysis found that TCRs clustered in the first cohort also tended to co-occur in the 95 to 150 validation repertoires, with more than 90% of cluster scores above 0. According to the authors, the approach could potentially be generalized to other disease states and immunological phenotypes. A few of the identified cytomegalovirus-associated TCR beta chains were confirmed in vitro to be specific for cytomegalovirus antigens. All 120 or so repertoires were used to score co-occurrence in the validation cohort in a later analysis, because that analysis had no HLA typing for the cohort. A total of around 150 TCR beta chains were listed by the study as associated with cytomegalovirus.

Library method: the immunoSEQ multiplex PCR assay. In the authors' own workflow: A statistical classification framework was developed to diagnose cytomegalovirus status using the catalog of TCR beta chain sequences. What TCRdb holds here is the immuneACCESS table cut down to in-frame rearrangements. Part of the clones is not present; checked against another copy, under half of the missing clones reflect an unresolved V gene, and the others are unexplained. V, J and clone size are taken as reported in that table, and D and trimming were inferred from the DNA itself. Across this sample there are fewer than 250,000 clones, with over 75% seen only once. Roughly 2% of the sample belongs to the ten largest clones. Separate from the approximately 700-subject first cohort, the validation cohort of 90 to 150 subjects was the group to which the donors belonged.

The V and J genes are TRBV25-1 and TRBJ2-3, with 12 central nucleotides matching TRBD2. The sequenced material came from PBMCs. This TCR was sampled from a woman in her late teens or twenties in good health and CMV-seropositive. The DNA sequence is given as TGTGCCAGCAGCCGGCGGACTAGCGGGAAGAAAAGCACAGATACGCAGTATTTT. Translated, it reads CASSRRTSGKKSTDTQYF.